One sample yielded the 31 T cell receptor beta chains listed below, sequenced in a study of T cell responses to AZD1222 COVID-19 vaccine. The repertoire was sequenced with immunoSEQ multiplex PCR; TCRdb's copy has only in-frame clones and lacks some. The table has about 160,000 clones, around 89% seen once; the top ten hold more than 4%. The specimen comprised peripheral blood, sampled 28 days after the second AZD1222 dose. The receptors originated from an adult who received the AZD1222 COVID-19 vaccine.

The rearrangement joins TRBV5-4 to TRBJ1-2; D gene ambiguous. This CDR3 region has 13 residues. V was clipped by 5 bases and J by 6 bases, with 14 bases between them. From germline, CDR1 is SGHNT and CDR2 YYREEE (reference sequence). The CDR3 sequence is CASRRGGSDGYTF. Written as DNA, the CDR3 is TGTGCCAGCAGACGAGGAGGGTCCGATGGCTACACCTTC.

The chain joins TRBV5-1 to TRBJ2-3; no reliable D call. The germline CDR1 and CDR2 sequences are SGHRS and YFSETQ. The V end was cut by 3 bases, the J end by 5 bases, with 10 bases between. The length of the CDR3 is 13 residues. The CDR3 nucleotides read TGCGCCAGCAGCTGGCAAGTTGTAGATACGCAGTATTTT. Translating it yields CASSWQVVDTQYF.

This clone appeared once. This chain uses TRBV6-6 with TRBJ1-4; no reliable D call. This CDR3 has 13 residues. Germline-derived CDR1 and CDR2 are MNHNY and SVGAGI (reference sequence). Trimming took off 2 bases at V and 5 bases at J, with 6 bases between the two ends. CDR3 nucleotides: TGTGCCAGCAGTTACCCCTCCAATGAAAAACTGTTTTTT. Its protein product is CASSYPSNEKLFF.

The rearrangement uses TRBV7-8 and TRBJ1-5, with D unclear. Germline values: CDR1 SGHVS, CDR2 FQNEAQ. The CDR3 extends over 14 amino acids. The V and J ends lost 2 bases and 7 bases respectively, with 12 bases between them. CDR3 nucleotide sequence: TGTGCCAGCAGCTTAAGTCAAGAGATGCAGCCCCAGCATTTT. Its protein is CASSLSQEMQPQHF.

This clone turned up a few times. The V and J genes are TRBV5-5 and TRBJ1-5; D is unclear. Deletions cut 2 bases from V and 0 bases from J, with 9 bases between. Germline values: CDR1 SGHKS, CDR2 YYEKEE (reference sequence). The CDR3 is 15 amino acids. CDR3 in amino acids: CASSFGRDSNQPQHF. For the CDR3, the DNA is TGTGCCAGCAGCTTTGGACGAGATAGCAATCAGCCCCAGCATTTT.

The V gene is TRBV7-8, the J gene TRBJ2-3; 10 nucleotides line up with TRBD2. Germline lookup yields CDR1 SGHVS and CDR2 FQNEAQ. The CDR3 loop spans 17 amino acids. V shed 1 base and J 3 bases; nucleotides not matched to a gene: 7. The CDR3 is CASSLGKLAGETDTQYF. CDR3 nucleotide sequence: TGTGCCAGCAGCTTAGGAAAGCTAGCGGGGGAAACAGATACGCAGTATTTT.

This chain links TRBV11-2 with TRBJ1-2; D unresolved. V was shortened by 3 bases and J by 8 bases, with 13 bases between the two germline ends. This CDR3 is 13 amino acids long. Germline values: CDR1 SGHAT, CDR2 FQNNGV. DNA of the CDR3: TGTGCCAGCAGCTTTTCCATCTCACGGGGCTACACCTTC. Its translation: CASSFSISRGYTF.

The chain links TRBV6-2 or TRBV6-3 to TRBJ1-2; a weak D match, TRBD1 (5 bases). Germline CDR1 MNHEY, CDR2 SVGEGT. V gave up 6 bases and J gave up 5 bases, with 16 bases separating them. This CDR3 is 14 amino acids long. The DNA of the CDR3 is TGTGCCAGCAGCTTCGACAGATCTGGGTATGGCTACACCTTC. Encoded protein: CASSFDRSGYGYTF.

V is TRBV11-2 and J is TRBJ1-5; 9 nucleotides match TRBD1. Trimming at V came to 4 bases and at J to 5 bases, leaving 3 bases not matched to a gene. Germline V gene sequence: CDR1 SGHAT, CDR2 FQNNGV. This CDR3 spans 14 amino acids. The CDR3 sequence: CASSWDRDDQPQHF. CDR3 in DNA: TGTGCCAGCAGCTGGGACAGGGACGATCAGCCCCAGCATTTT.

There are many counts of this clone. The J gene is TRBJ1-2, the V gene TRBV5-1; 7 bases fit TRBD1. The germline V gene encodes CDR1 SGHRS and CDR2 YFSETQ. CDR3 length: 15 residues. After removal of 0 bases from V and 2 bases from J, the junction contained 4 bases not matched to a gene. Here the CDR3 DNA reads TGCGCCAGCAGCTTGGGACAGGGTGGCAACTATGGCTACACCTTC. Its protein is CASSLGQGGNYGYTF.

The chain links TRBV6-5 to TRBJ1-2, with a tentative D call TRBD1 (5 bases). Trimming removed 4 bases from V and 8 bases from J, with 20 bases in between. The CDR3 covers 15 residues. The germline gives CDR1 MNHEY, CDR2 SVGAGI. Here the CDR3 DNA reads TGTGCCAGCAGTTCCCTCGCAGAGGGGATCTTGGGCTACACCTTC. This codes for CASSSLAEGILGYTF.

J is TRBJ1-4 and V is TRBV4-3; no clear D gene. Germline lookup yields CDR1 LGHNA and CDR2 YSLEER. CDR3 length equals 15 residues. V was trimmed by 4 bases and J by 0 bases, leaving 9 bases between them. CDR3 sequence: CASSRGDATNEKLFF. CDR3 DNA sequence: TGCGCCAGCAGCCGGGGAGACGCAACTAATGAAAAACTGTTTTTT.

The CDR3 loop reads CASRRERRNEKLFF. The CDR3, as DNA: TGTGCCAGCAGGAGGGAGCGGCGTAATGAAAAACTGTTTTTT. The V gene is TRBV2, the J gene TRBJ1-4, with D unclear. Per the germline V gene, CDR1 is SNHLY and CDR2 is FYNNEI. V was clipped by 6 bases and J by 4 bases, with 12 bases between them. The CDR3 consists of 14 residues.

The chain uses TRBV2 and TRBJ2-1, with 9 bases that match TRBD1. This CDR3 is built from 13 residues. The ends lost 11 bases at V and 6 bases at J; junction bases unmatched: 8. CDR1 is SNHLY and CDR2 is FYNNEI in the germline V gene. The CDR3 DNA follows: TGTGCCGGCGGACAGGGGTCCGGCAATGAGCAGTTCTTC. Translation: CAGGQGSGNEQFF.

This CDR3 reads CASSQETGGKNIQYF. The CDR3 DNA reads TGTGCCAGCAGCCAAGAGACAGGGGGCAAAAACATTCAGTACTTC. The V gene is TRBV7-2, the J gene TRBJ2-4; 9 nucleotides line up with TRBD1. The CDR3 has 15 amino acids. Germline values: CDR1 SGHTA, CDR2 FQGNSA. The junction had 5 bases not matched to a gene; V was cut back by 5 bases and J by 3 bases.

This chain uses TRBV5-1 with TRBJ1-5, with D maybe TRBD1 (5 bases). V was cut by 0 bases and J by 5 bases, with 6 bases left in between. Germline CDR1 and CDR2: SGHRS and YFSETQ. CDR3 length: 13 residues. The CDR3: CASSLGGDQPQHF. The DNA of the CDR3 is TGCGCCAGCAGCTTGGGGGGCGATCAGCCCCAGCATTTT. The complete variable domain, with remaining parts taken from reference TRBV5-1 and TRBJ1-5, reads KAGVTQTPRYLIKTRGQQVTLSCSPISGHRSVSWYQQTPGQGLQFLFEYFSETQRNKGNFPGRFSGRQFSNSRSEMNVSTLELGDSALYLCASSLGGDQPQHFGDGTRLSIL.

The chain combines TRBV3-1 (or the pseudogene TRBV3-2) with TRBJ1-2; no reliable D call. The V end lost 0 bases, the J end lost 6 bases, and 14 bases lay between the germline ends. This CDR3 spans 15 amino acids. CDR1 is LGHDT and CDR2 is YNNKEL in the germline V gene (reference sequence). The CDR3 spells CASSQEPKDFDGYTF. CDR3 in DNA: TGTGCCAGCAGCCAAGAACCCAAGGACTTCGATGGCTACACCTTC.

The V and J genes are TRBV19 and TRBJ2-7; 10 bases align to TRBD2. Looked up from germline, CDR1 is LNHDA and CDR2 is SQIVND (reference sequence). This CDR3 has 17 residues. J was trimmed by 0 bases and V by 4 bases; bases with no gene match: 9. The CDR3 sequence is CASSRASGGQSSYEQYF. The CDR3 nucleotides are TGTGCCAGTAGTAGGGCTAGCGGGGGCCAAAGCTCCTACGAGCAGTACTTC.

The chain uses TRBV7-9 and TRBJ2-7; D uncertain. CDR1 SEHNR and CDR2 FQNEAQ come from the germline V gene (reference sequence). Between the trimmed V and J ends, which lost 1 base and 0 bases, there was a span of 7 bases. This CDR3 has 14 residues. The CDR3, as DNA: TGTGCCAGCAGCTTAGAGCCGAGCTCCTACGAGCAGTACTTC. It specifies CASSLEPSSYEQYF.

The J gene is TRBJ1-1, the V gene TRBV11-2; no clear D. V lost 1 base, J lost 8 bases, and 5 bases lay in between. This CDR3 is built from 11 residues. The germline V gene encodes CDR1 SGHAT and CDR2 FQNNGV. CDR3 coding DNA: TGTGCCAGCAGCTTAGTCTGGGAAGCTTTCTTT. This codes for CASSLVWEAFF.

This chain joins TRBV27 and TRBJ2-1; the D gene is possibly TRBD2 (5 bases). Germline assignment: CDR1 MNHEY and CDR2 SMNVEV (reference sequence). The CDR3 has 14 amino acids. V lost 6 bases, J lost 2 bases, and 11 bases lay in between. CDR3 sequence reads: CASRTGNPYNEQFF. CDR3 in DNA: TGTGCCAGCAGGACGGGAAACCCCTACAATGAGCAGTTCTTC.

The V call is TRBV18, the J call TRBJ1-1; the D is unclear. The V gene lost 2 bases and the J gene lost 1 base, with 11 bases spanning the gap. The CDR3 runs 15 residues. Germline CDR1 and CDR2: KGHSH and LQKENI. DNA of the CDR3: TGTGCCAGCTCACCAACCCGGGGTGGGAACACTGAAGCTTTCTTT. This encodes CASSPTRGGNTEAFF.

This clone was detected only once. The chain uses TRBV2 and TRBJ1-6; possible D gene TRBD1, 5 bases. V was shortened by 2 bases and J by 6 bases, with 11 bases between the two germline ends. Germline assignment: CDR1 SNHLY and CDR2 FYNNEI. The CDR3 consists of 15 residues. CDR3 loop: CASSELAGPNSPLHF. CDR3 coding DNA: TGTGCCAGCAGTGAATTGGCAGGGCCTAATTCACCCCTCCACTTT.

The gene calls are TRBV6-5 and TRBJ1-4; D ambiguous. V lost 1 base to trimming and J lost 1 base, with 7 bases between them. The germline gives CDR1 MNHEY, CDR2 SVGAGI. The CDR3 loop spans 15 amino acids. The CDR3 is CASSYLGGTNEKLFF. The DNA of the CDR3 is TGTGCCAGCAGTTACTTAGGAGGAACTAATGAAAAACTGTTTTTT.

The rearrangement joins TRBV12-3 or TRBV12-4 to TRBJ2-7; the match to TRBD1 covers 10 bases. The CDR3 is made up of 13 amino acids. V dropped 6 bases and J dropped 4; count of bases not matched to a gene: 3. CDR3 sequence (DNA): TGTGCCAGCAGACGGGACAGGGGTTACGAGCAGTACTTC. This translates into CASRRDRGYEQYF.

The V and J genes are TRBV12-5 and TRBJ1-6, with TRBD1 identical over 12 bases. The CDR3 is made up of 15 amino acids. CDR1 is LGHNT, CDR2 FRNRAP, per germline. J lost 13 bases, V lost 5 bases, and 9 bases had no gene match. CDR3 in DNA: TGTGCTAGTGGTCCTCTTGGGACAGGGGGCTTCCCCCTCCACTTT. This gives the protein CASGPLGTGGFPLHF.

The chain recombines TRBV4-1 with TRBJ1-1; D is unresolved. Germline assignment: CDR1 MGHRA and CDR2 YSYEKL. This CDR3 spans 15 amino acids. V lost 0 bases, J lost 9 bases, and 17 bases lay in between. The CDR3 region is CASSQDQVGEGKAFF. For the CDR3, the DNA is TGCGCCAGCAGCCAAGATCAGGTGGGCGAGGGCAAAGCTTTCTTT.

V and J are TRBV5-4 and TRBJ2-4; tentatively, D is TRBD2 (5 bases). This CDR3 region has 14 residues. The V end lost 9 bases, the J end lost 0 bases, and 13 bases lay between the germline ends. In germline, CDR1 is SGHNT, CDR2 YYREEE (reference sequence). The CDR3 nucleotides are TGTGCCACCAAGTCTGGACTAGCCAAAAACATTCAGTACTTC. Translating it yields CATKSGLAKNIQYF.

The rearrangement joins TRBV5-1 to TRBJ2-1; unclear D gene. CDR1 is SGHRS, CDR2 YFSETQ, per germline. The germline V and J ends were trimmed by 1 base and 5 bases, with 4 bases remaining between them. CDR3 length: 12 amino acids. The CDR3 reads CASSLRDNEQFF. The CDR3 DNA reads TGCGCCAGCAGCTTGCGTGACAATGAGCAGTTCTTC.

The chain joins TRBV29-1 to TRBJ1-6; 9 nucleotides line up with TRBD1. This CDR3 is built from 13 residues. The V and J ends lost 6 bases and 10 bases, in that order; junction bases with no gene match: 7. The germline V gene encodes CDR1 SQVTM and CDR2 ANQGSEA. CDR3 nucleotide sequence: TGCAGCGTACGGACAGGGGAGGGATCACCCCTCCACTTT. Translation gives CSVRTGEGSPLHF.

The V and J genes are TRBV30 and TRBJ1-1, with D unresolved. Germline-derived CDR1 and CDR2 are GTSNPN and SVGIG (reference sequence). Trimming pared 5 bases from V and 10 bases from J, leaving 17 bases between. CDR3 size: 12 residues. This CDR3 reads CAWHQRNIRAFF. The CDR3 coding sequence is TGTGCCTGGCACCAGCGTAACATCCGAGCTTTCTTT.